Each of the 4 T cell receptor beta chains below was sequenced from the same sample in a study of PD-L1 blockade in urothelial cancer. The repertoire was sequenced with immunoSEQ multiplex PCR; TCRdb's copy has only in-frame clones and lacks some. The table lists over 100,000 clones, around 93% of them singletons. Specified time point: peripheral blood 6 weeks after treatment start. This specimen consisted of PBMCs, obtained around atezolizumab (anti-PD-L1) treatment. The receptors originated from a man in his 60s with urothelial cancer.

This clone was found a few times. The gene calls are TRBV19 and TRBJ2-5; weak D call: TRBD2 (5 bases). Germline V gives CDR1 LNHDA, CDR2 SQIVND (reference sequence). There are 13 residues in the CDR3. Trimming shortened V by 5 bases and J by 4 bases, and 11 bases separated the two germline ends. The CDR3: CASSAHRGETQYF. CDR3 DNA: TGTGCCAGTAGTGCCCATCGGGGAGAGACCCAGTACTTC.

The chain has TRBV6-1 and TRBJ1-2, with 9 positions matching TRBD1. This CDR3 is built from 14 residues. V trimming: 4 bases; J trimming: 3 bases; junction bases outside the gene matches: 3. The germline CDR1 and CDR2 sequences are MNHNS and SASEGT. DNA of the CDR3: TGTGCCAGCAGTGTAGACAGGGGGGACTATGGCTACACCTTC. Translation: CASSVDRGDYGYTF.

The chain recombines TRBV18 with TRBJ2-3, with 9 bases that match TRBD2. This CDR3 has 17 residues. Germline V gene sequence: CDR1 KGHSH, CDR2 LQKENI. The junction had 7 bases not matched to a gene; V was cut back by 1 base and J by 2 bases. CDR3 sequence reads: CASSPRSSGIYTDTQYF. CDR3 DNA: TGTGCCAGCTCACCACGGTCTAGCGGGATATACACAGATACGCAGTATTTT.

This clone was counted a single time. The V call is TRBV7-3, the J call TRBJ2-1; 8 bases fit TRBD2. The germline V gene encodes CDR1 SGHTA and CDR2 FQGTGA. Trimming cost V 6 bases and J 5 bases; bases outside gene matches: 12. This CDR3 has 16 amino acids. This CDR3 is CASSPIAGPQNNEQFF. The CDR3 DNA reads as TGTGCCAGCAGTCCAATAGCGGGACCACAAAACAATGAGCAGTTCTTC.